This TCR beta chain was found in a study of T cells after somatic rescue of genetic block. This clone was seen a handful of times. Repertoires were generated with immunoSEQ multiplex PCR, while TCRdb's copy carries only in-frame clones and drops some. The repertoire includes about 88,000 clones, 85% to 90% of them detected once, and 1.5% to 2% sits in the top ten. V was trimmed by 5 bases and J by 1 base, leaving 11 bases between them. Germline V gene lookup returns CDR1 MNHNY and CDR2 SVGAGI (reference sequence). This CDR3 has 14 amino acids. The receptor was isolated from a woman under 30. The gene calls are TRBV6-6 and TRBJ1-1, with D possibly being TRBD1 (6 bases). The sample taken for sequencing was peripheral blood mononuclear cells (PBMCs). CDR3 in amino acids: CASSPTGPNTEAFF. Written as DNA, the CDR3 is TGTGCCAGCAGTCCGACAGGCCCGAACACTGAAGCTTTCTTT.